Listed below are T cell receptor beta chains from one sample, sequenced in a study of response to subunit inactivated influenza vaccine. One entry per CDR3 protein, called by TCRdb with MiXCR from the RT-PCR reads. The sample contains roughly 500,000 distinct CDR3 sequences, about 15% of which appear only once. Material: CD4+ T cells sorted from PBMCs, obtained 23 to 25 months after vaccination. Receptors were obtained from a man aged 45-69 years who received an inactivated influenza vaccine. CDR3s include the opening cysteine and the closing phenylalanine or tryptophan. D genes are given only for firm matches. Rows may omit the clone size; those that give it use once, few, many or a size class.

abundance | d_gene | j_gene | v_gene | CDR3aa | CDR3nt
few | TRBD2 | TRBJ2-7 | TRBV20-1 | CSASSGTRVITQGYF | TGCAGTGCTTCCTCCGGGACTAGGGTTATAACCCAGGGTTACTTC
- | TRBD1 | TRBJ2-5 | TRBV12-3/TRBV12-4 | CASSGNLRGETQYF | TGTGCCAGCAGTGGGAACCTCAGGGGGGAGACCCAGTACTTC
- | TRBD1 | TRBJ2-3 | TRBV6-2/TRBV6-3 | CASRWTGEDTQYF | TGTGCCAGCAGATGGACAGGGGAAGATACGCAGTATTTT
- | TRBD1 | TRBJ1-1 | TRBV25-1 | CASRPGGGVTEAFF | TGTGCCAGCAGACCAGGGGGCGGGGTCACTGAAGCTTTCTTT
few | TRBD2 | TRBJ2-2 | TRBV4-3 | CASSQGAGGNTGELFF | TGCGCCAGCAGCCAAGGGGCGGGAGGCAACACCGGGGAGCTGTTTTTT
- | - | TRBJ2-1 | TRBV6-1 | CASIGMTRPNDEQFF | TGTGCCAGCATCGGAATGACTAGGCCGAACGATGAGCAGTTCTTC
few | - | TRBJ2-7 | TRBV12-3/TRBV12-4 | CASSPQEAEQYF | TGTGCCAGCAGTCCCCAGGAGGCCGAGCAGTACTTC
- | - | TRBJ1-2 | TRBV10-2 | CASSDGTFYGYTF | TGCGCCAGCTCAGACGGCACATTCTATGGCTACACCTTC
- | TRBD1 | TRBJ1-4 | TRBV20-1 | CSANSGQGLGGNEKLFF | TGCAGTGCTAATTCGGGACAGGGTTTAGGGGGTAATGAAAAACTGTTTTTT
few | - | TRBJ2-7 | TRBV28 | CASSSRPYEQYF | TGTGCCAGCAGTTCCCGGCCCTACGAGCAGTACTTC
- | - | TRBJ2-7 | TRBV10-2 | CASRGTLIYEQYF | TGCGCCAGCAGGGGGACACTCATCTACGAGCAGTACTTC
few | TRBD2 | TRBJ2-7 | TRBV6-1 | CASSRDISGASYEQYF | TGTGCCAGCAGCCGAGATATAAGCGGGGCCTCCTACGAGCAGTACTTC
few | TRBD2 | TRBJ2-1 | TRBV20-1 | CSATAVRPGLAIDEQFF | TGCAGTGCTACCGCCGTAAGACCGGGACTAGCTATCGATGAGCAGTTCTTC
few | TRBD1 | TRBJ1-4 | TRBV29-1 | CSAQTGATNEKLFF | TGCAGCGCTCAGACAGGGGCAACTAATGAAAAACTGTTTTTT
few | - | TRBJ2-3 | TRBV7-9 | CASSLGFATDTQYF | TGTGCCAGCAGCTTAGGCTTTGCCACAGATACGCAGTATTTT
many | TRBD2 | TRBJ2-7 | TRBV10-3 | CAISAPGLAGVEEQYF | TGTGCCATCAGTGCCCCGGGACTAGCGGGAGTGGAGGAGCAGTACTTC
few | - | TRBJ1-6 | TRBV20-1 | CSARDLRGSYNSPLHF | TGCAGTGCTAGAGACTTAAGGGGCTCCTATAATTCACCCCTCCACTTT
- | - | TRBJ2-3 | TRBV5-1 | CASSFGPHTDTQYF | TGCGCCAGCAGCTTCGGACCACACACAGATACGCAGTATTTT
- | - | TRBJ2-3 | TRBV4-3 | CASSQDRRDGSTDTQYF | TGCGCCAGCAGCCAAGATCGGAGGGATGGAAGCACAGATACGCAGTATTTT
few | TRBD1 | TRBJ2-7 | TRBV27 | CASSFRRDRVGEQYF | TGTGCCAGCAGTTTTCGCCGGGACAGGGTGGGCGAGCAGTACTTC
- | - | TRBJ1-5 | TRBV7-8 | CASSQHNQPQHF | TGTGCCAGCAGTCAACACAATCAGCCCCAGCATTTT
- | - | TRBJ1-3 | TRBV4-1 | CASSPEGTSGNTIYF | TGCGCCAGCAGCCCCGAGGGGACTTCTGGAAACACCATATATTTT
- | TRBD1 | TRBJ1-1 | TRBV27 | CASSPLGQANTEAFF | TGTGCCAGCAGTCCCCTGGGACAGGCGAACACTGAAGCTTTCTTT
few | - | TRBJ2-3 | TRBV11-2 | CASTLSTDTQYF | TGTGCCAGCACCCTTAGCACAGATACGCAGTATTTT
few | - | TRBJ1-2 | TRBV29-1 | CSVEGQGVYGYTF | TGCAGCGTTGAAGGGCAGGGTGTCTATGGCTACACCTTC
many | TRBD2 | TRBJ2-1 | TRBV20-1 | CSAPPLLAEGYNEQFF | TGCAGTGCTCCACCCCTACTAGCGGAGGGCTACAATGAGCAGTTCTTC
few | TRBD1 | TRBJ2-7 | TRBV10-3 | CAISGRDSSYEQYF | TGTGCCATCAGTGGACGGGACAGTTCCTACGAGCAGTACTTC
- | - | TRBJ2-3 | TRBV5-4 | CASSTFLAASTDTQYF | TGTGCCAGCAGCACATTCTTAGCGGCTAGCACAGATACGCAGTATTTT
- | - | TRBJ1-3 | TRBV28 | CASSSLGQKGSGNTIYF | TGTGCCAGCAGTTCCCTCGGACAGAAAGGTTCTGGAAACACCATATATTTT
- | TRBD2 | TRBJ2-1 | TRBV10-3 | CAISGGTSGYNEQFF | TGTGCCATCAGTGGAGGGACTAGCGGATACAATGAGCAGTTCTTC
- | - | TRBJ2-3 | TRBV6-1 | CASRARGMGTDTQYF | TGTGCCAGCAGGGCAAGAGGGATGGGCACAGATACGCAGTATTTT
- | - | TRBJ2-1 | TRBV10-3 | CAITGTNNEQFF | TGTGCCATAACCGGGACGAACAATGAGCAGTTCTTC
few | - | TRBJ2-2 | TRBV7-2 | CASSFPEGFTNTGELFF | TGTGCCAGCAGCTTCCCCGAAGGGTTCACGAACACCGGGGAGCTGTTTTTT
- | TRBD2 | TRBJ2-3 | TRBV6-2/TRBV6-3 | CASTLAGRDTQYF | TGTGCCAGCACGCTAGCGGGACGGGATACGCAGTATTTT
- | - | TRBJ2-3 | TRBV20-1 | CSARRLGSGSRYSTDTQYF | TGCAGTGCTAGACGCCTGGGGTCGGGCAGTAGGTATAGCACAGATACGCAGTATTTT
few | TRBD1 | TRBJ2-7 | TRBV7-8 | CASSAYRGRLDEQYF | TGTGCCAGCAGCGCGTACAGGGGGCGGTTGGACGAGCAGTACTTC
few | - | TRBJ2-1 | TRBV18 | CASSHSYNEQFF | TGTGCCAGCTCACACTCCTACAATGAGCAGTTCTTC
- | TRBD2 | TRBJ2-1 | TRBV20-1 | CSAPPGLAGESSYNEQFF | TGCAGTGCTCCACCGGGACTAGCGGGGGAGAGCTCCTACAATGAGCAGTTCTTC
many | - | TRBJ1-2 | TRBV12-3/TRBV12-4 | CASSRLQGGQGYGYTF | TGTGCCAGCAGCCGATTACAGGGAGGTCAAGGCTATGGCTACACCTTC
- | TRBD2 | TRBJ2-5 | TRBV11-2 | CASSLEAGNFVAGRVTQYF | TGTGCCAGCAGCTTAGAGGCGGGGAACTTTGTAGCGGGTAGGGTGACCCAGTACTTC
few | - | TRBJ2-7 | TRBV20-1 | CSARDLRGPTYEQYF | TGCAGTGCTAGAGATCTCCGGGGCCCTACCTACGAGCAGTACTTC